This T cell receptor beta chain stems from a study of blood T cell repertoires in COVID-19. Some clones are missing from TCRdb's copy, which holds only in-frame ones; the method was immunoSEQ multiplex PCR. The sample records 100,000 to 150,000 clones, approximately 86% being singletons. This clone was observed a single time. The specimen sequenced was PBMCs or T cells enriched from blood (not recorded which). The TCR originated in a woman between 50 and 59 years old who had recovered from COVID-19.

CDR3 region: CASSHPGQHYEQYF. CDR3 nucleotides: TGCGCCAGCAGCCACCCGGGACAGCACTACGAGCAGTACTTC. The rearrangement joins TRBV5-1 to TRBJ2-7; TRBD1 matches 7 bases. V dropped 4 bases and J dropped 3; count of bases not matched to a gene: 7. Germline lookup yields CDR1 SGHRS and CDR2 YFSETQ. The CDR3 consists of 14 residues.